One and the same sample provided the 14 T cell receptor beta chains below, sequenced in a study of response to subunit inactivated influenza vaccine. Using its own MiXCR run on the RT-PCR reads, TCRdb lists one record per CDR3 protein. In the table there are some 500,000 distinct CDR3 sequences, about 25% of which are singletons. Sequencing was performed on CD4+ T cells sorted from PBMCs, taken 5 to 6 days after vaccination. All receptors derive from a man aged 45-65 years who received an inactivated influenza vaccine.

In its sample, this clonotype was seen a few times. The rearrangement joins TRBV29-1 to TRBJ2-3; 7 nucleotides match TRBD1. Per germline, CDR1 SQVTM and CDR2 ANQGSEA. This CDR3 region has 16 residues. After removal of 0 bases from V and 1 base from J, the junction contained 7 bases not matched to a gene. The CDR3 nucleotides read TGCAGCGTTGAAGATATCAACAGGGGAGGCACAGATACGCAGTATTTT. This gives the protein CSVEDINRGGTDTQYF.

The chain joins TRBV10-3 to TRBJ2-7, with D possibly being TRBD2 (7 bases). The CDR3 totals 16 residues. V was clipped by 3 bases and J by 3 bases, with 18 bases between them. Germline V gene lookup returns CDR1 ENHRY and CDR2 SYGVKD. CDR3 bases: TGTGCCATCAGTGAACAGGACAGAGCGGGGCTCTACGAGCAGTACTTC. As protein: CAISEQDRAGLYEQYF.

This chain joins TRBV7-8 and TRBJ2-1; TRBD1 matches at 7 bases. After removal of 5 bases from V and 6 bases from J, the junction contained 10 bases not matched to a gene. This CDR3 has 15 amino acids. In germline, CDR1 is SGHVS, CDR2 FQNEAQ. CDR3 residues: CASSHGRQGFNEQFF. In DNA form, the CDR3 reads TGTGCCAGCAGCCATGGGAGACAGGGCTTCAATGAGCAGTTCTTC.

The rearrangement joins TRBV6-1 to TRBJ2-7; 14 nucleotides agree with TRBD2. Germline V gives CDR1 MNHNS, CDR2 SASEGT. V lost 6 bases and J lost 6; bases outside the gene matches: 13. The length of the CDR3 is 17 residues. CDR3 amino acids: CASSAPGLAGGAGEQYF. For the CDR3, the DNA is TGTGCCAGCAGCGCCCCAGGACTAGCGGGGGGTGCCGGCGAGCAGTACTTC.

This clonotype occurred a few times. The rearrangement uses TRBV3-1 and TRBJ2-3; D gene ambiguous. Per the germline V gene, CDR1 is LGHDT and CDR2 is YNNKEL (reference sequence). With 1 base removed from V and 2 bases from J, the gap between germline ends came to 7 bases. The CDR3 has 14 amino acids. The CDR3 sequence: CASSQGGFTDTQYF. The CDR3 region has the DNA TGTGCCAGCAGCCAAGGGGGTTTCACAGATACGCAGTATTTT.

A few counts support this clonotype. The CDR3 DNA is TGCAGTGCTAGATCTAGAAACAGCTCCTACAATGAGCAGTTCTTC. Encoded protein: CSARSRNSSYNEQFF. The genes are TRBV20-1 and TRBJ2-1; D ambiguous. Trimming removed 2 bases from V and 0 bases from J, with 11 bases in between. In germline, CDR1 is DFQATT, CDR2 SNEGSKA (reference sequence). This CDR3 spans 15 amino acids.

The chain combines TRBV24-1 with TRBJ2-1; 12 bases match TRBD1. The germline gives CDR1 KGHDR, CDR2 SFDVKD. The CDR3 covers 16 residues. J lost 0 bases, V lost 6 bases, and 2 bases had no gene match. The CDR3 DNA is TGTGCCACCAGTAGGGACAGGGGGCTCTCCTACAATGAGCAGTTCTTC. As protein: CATSRDRGLSYNEQFF.

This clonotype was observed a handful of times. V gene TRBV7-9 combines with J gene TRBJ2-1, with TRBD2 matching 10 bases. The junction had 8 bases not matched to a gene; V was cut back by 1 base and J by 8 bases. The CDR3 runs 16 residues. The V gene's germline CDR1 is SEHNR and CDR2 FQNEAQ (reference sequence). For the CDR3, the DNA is TGTGCCAGCAGCTTAGGGTACCTAGCGGGAGTGGATGAGCAGTTCTTC. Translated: CASSLGYLAGVDEQFF.

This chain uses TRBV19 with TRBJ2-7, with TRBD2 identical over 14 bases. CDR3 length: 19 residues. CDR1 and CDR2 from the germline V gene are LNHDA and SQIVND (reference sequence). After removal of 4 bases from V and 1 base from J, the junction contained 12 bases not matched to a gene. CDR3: CASSTAGGTSGSLSYEQYF. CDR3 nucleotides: TGTGCCAGTAGTACAGCCGGTGGGACTAGCGGGAGTTTATCCTACGAGCAGTACTTC. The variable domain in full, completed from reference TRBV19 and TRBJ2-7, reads DGGITQSPKYLFRKEGQNVTLSCEQNLNHDAMYWYRQDPGQGLRLIYYSQIVNDFQKGDIAEGYSVSREKKESFPLTVTSAQKNPTAFYLCASSTAGGTSGSLSYEQYFGPGTRLTVT.

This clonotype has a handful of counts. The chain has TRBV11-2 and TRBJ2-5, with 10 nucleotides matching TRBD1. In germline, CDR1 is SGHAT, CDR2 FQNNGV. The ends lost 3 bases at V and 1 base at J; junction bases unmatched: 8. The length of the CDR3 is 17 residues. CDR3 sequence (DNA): TGTGCCAGCAGCTTCAACCGGGACAGGGGATTCCAAGAGACCCAGTACTTC. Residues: CASSFNRDRGFQETQYF.

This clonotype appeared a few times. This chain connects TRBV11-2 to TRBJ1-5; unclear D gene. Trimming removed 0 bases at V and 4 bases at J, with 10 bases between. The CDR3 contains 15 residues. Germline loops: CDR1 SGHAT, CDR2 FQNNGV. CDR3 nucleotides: TGTGCCAGCAGCTTAGATTACGGAGCGAATCAGCCCCAGCATTTT. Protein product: CASSLDYGANQPQHF.

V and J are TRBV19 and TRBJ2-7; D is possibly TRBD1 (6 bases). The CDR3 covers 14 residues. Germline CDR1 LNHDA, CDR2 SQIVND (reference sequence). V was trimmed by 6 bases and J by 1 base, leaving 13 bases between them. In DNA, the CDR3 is TGTGCCAGTAGGCTAACAGGGAAGTCCTACGAGCAGTACTTC. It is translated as CASRLTGKSYEQYF.

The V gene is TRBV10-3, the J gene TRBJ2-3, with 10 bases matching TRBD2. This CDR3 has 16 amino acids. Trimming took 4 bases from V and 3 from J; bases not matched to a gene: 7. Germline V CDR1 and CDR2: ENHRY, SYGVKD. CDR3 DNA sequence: TGTGCCATCAGTGTTCAGCGGGGGGGCATGACAGATACGCAGTATTTT. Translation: CAISVQRGGMTDTQYF.

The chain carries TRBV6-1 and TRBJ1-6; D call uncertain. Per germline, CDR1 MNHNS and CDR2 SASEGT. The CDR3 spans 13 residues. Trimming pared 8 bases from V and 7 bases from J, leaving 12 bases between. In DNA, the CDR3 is TGTGCCAGCTCTCCGATTTTAAATTCACCCCTCCACTTT. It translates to CASSPILNSPLHF.